This T cell receptor beta chain emerged from a study of shared T cell receptors in the human thymus. This clone occurred once. J lost 5 bases, V lost 5 bases, and 6 bases had no gene match. CDR3 length: 15 amino acids. Germline loops: CDR1 SEHNR, CDR2 FQNEAQ (reference sequence). The method was immunoSEQ multiplex PCR; TCRdb's version includes in-frame clones alone and lacks a portion of them. This table holds approximately 760,000 clones, around 85% found once. These same data were also listed under a study on human thymus T cells. In that study: Resected material from corrective heart surgery provided the thymus tissue analysed.

This receptor was taken from a girl under three years old with a congenital heart defect. The genes are TRBV7-9 and TRBJ2-3; TRBD1 matches at 11 bases. Sequences were obtained from thymocytes. The CDR3 DNA reads as TGTGCCAGCAGCCCGGGGACAGGGGGGGAAGATACGCAGTATTTT. Translated, it gives CASSPGTGGEDTQYF.